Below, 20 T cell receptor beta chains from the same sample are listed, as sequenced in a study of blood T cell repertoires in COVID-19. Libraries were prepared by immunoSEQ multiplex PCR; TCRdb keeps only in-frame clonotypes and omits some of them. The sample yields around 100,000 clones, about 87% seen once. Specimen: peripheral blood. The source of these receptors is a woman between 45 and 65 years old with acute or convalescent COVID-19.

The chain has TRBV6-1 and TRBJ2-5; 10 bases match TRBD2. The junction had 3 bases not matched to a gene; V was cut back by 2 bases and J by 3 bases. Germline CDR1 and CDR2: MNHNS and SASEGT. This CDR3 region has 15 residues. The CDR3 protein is CASSEWTSGKETQYF. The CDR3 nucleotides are TGTGCCAGCAGTGAATGGACTAGCGGCAAAGAGACCCAGTACTTC.

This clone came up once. The CDR3 nucleotides are TGTGCCAGCAGTTACATCGGGAACAGCCACACTGAAGCTTTCTTT. This translates into CASSYIGNSHTEAFF. The chain combines TRBV6-2 or TRBV6-3 with TRBJ1-1; no clear D. V was shortened by 2 bases and J by 3 bases, with 13 bases between the two germline ends. Germline CDR1 and CDR2: MNHEY and SVGEGT. The CDR3 sequence is 15 residues long.

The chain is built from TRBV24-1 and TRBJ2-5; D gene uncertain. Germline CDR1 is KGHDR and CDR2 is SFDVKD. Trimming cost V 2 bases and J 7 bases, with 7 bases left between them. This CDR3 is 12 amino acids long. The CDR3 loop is CATSDSRWTQYF. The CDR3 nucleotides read TGTGCCACCAGTGATTCTCGGTGGACCCAGTACTTC.

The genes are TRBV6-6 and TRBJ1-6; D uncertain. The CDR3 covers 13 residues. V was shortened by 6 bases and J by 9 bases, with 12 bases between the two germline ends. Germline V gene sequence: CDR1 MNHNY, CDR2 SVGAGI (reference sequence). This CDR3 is CASSGRWGSPLHF. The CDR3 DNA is TGTGCCAGCAGCGGGAGATGGGGTTCACCCCTCCACTTT.

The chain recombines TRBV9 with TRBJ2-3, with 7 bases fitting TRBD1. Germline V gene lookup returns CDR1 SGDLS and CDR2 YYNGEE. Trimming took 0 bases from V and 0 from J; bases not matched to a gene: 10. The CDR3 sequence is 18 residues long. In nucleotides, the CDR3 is TGTGCCAGCAGCGTAGATTTAGGGGGCTCAACTAGCACAGATACGCAGTATTTT. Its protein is CASSVDLGGSTSTDTQYF.

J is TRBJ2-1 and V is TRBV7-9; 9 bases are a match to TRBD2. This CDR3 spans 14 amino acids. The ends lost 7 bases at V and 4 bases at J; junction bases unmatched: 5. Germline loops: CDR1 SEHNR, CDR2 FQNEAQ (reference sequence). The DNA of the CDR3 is TGTGCCAGCAAGCGGGGGGAAGGGTACAATGAGCAGTTCTTC. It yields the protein CASKRGEGYNEQFF. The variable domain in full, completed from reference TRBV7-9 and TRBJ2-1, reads DTGVSQNPRHKITKRGQNVTFRCDPISEHNRLYWYRQTLGQGPEFLTYFQNEAQLEKSRLLSDRFSAERPKGSFSTLEIQRTEQGDSAMYLCASKRGEGYNEQFFGPGTRLTVL.

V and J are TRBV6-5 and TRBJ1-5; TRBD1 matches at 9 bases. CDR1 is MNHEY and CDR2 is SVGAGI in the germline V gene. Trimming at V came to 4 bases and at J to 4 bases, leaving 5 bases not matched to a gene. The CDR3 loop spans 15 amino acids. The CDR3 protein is CASSLNRGRNQPQHF. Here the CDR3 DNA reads TGTGCCAGCAGTTTAAACAGGGGGCGGAATCAGCCCCAGCATTTT.

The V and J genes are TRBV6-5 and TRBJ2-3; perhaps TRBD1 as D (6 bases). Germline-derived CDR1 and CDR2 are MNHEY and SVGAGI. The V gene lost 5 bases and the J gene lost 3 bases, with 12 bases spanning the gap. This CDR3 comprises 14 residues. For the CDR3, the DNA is TGTGCCAGCAGTAGGGGGATGGGAACAGATACGCAGTATTTT. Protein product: CASSRGMGTDTQYF.

CDR3 sequence reads: CATSSGSGSWDEQFF. CDR3 nucleotides: TGTGCCACCAGCAGTGGGAGCGGGAGTTGGGATGAGCAGTTCTTC. The chain has TRBV15 and TRBJ2-1, with 8 bases that match TRBD2. This CDR3 contains 15 residues. From germline, CDR1 is LNHNV and CDR2 YYDKDF (reference sequence). J lost 8 bases, V lost 3 bases, and 9 bases had no gene match.

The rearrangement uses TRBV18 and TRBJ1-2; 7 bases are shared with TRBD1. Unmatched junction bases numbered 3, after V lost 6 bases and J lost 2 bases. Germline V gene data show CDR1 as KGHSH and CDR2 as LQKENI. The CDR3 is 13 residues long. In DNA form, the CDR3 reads TGTGCCAGCTCCATACAGGGGAACTATGGCTACACCTTC. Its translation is CASSIQGNYGYTF.

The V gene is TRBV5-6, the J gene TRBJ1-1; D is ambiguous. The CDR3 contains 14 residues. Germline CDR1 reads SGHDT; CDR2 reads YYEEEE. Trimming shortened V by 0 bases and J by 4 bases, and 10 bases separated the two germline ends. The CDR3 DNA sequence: TGTGCCAGCAGCTTGGGTCCGGTTGGCACTGAAGCTTTCTTT. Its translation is CASSLGPVGTEAFF.

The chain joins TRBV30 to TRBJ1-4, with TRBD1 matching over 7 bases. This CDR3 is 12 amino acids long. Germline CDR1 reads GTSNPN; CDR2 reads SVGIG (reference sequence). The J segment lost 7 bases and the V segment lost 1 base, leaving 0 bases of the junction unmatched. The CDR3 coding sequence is TGTGCCTGGAGTGGGGACAGTGAAAAACTGTTTTTT. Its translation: CAWSGDSEKLFF.

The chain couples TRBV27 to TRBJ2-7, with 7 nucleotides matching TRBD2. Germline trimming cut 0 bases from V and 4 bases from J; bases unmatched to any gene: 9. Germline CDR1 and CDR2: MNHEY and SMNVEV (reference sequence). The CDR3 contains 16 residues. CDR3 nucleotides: TGTGCCAGCAGTTTATCCCCCCAACGAGCGGGGTACGAGCAGTACTTC. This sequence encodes CASSLSPQRAGYEQYF.

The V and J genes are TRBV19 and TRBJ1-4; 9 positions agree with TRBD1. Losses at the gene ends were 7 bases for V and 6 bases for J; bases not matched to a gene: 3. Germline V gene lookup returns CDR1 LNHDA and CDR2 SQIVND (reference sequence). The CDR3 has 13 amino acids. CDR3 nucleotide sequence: TGTGCCAGTAAAGGGACAGGGCATGAAAAACTGTTTTTT. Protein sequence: CASKGTGHEKLFF. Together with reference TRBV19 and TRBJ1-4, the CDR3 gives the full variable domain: DGGITQSPKYLFRKEGQNVTLSCEQNLNHDAMYWYRQDPGQGLRLIYYSQIVNDFQKGDIAEGYSVSREKKESFPLTVTSAQKNPTAFYLCASKGTGHEKLFFGSGTQLSVL.

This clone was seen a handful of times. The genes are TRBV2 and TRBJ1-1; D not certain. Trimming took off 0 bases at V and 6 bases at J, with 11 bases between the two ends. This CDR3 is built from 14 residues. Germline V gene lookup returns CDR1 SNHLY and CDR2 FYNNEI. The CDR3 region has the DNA TGTGCCAGCAGTGAAGCTCGACACGGGGCTGAAGCTTTCTTT. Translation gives CASSEARHGAEAFF.

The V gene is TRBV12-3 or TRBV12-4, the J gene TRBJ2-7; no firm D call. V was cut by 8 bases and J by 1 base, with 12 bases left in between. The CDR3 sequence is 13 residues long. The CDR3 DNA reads TGTGCCAGCTCCTTTGGCGGTTCCTACGAGCAGTACTTC. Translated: CASSFGGSYEQYF.

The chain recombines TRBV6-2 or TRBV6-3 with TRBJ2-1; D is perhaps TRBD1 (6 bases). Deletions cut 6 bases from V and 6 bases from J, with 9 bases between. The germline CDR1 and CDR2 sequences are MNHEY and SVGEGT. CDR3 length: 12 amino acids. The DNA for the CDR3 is TGTGCCAGCAGCTTGGACAGCAATGAGCAGTTCTTC. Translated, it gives CASSLDSNEQFF.

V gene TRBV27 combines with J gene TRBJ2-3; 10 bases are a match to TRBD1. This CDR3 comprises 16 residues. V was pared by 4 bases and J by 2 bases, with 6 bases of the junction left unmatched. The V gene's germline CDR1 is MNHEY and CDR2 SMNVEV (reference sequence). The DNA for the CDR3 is TGTGCCAGCAGTTGGGACGGGACAGGGGCCACAGATACGCAGTATTTT. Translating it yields CASSWDGTGATDTQYF.

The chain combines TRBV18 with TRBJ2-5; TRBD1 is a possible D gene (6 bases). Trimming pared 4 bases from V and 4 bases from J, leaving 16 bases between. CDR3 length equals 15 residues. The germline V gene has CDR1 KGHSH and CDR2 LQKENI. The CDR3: CASSRQYQGSETQYF. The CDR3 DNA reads TGTGCCAGCTCACGCCAGTACCAGGGGTCAGAGACCCAGTACTTC.

The CDR3 sequence is CASSQNPQGGQPQHF. The CDR3 DNA reads TGCGCCAGCAGCCAAAACCCACAGGGCGGTCAGCCCCAGCATTTT. The chain uses TRBV4-1 and TRBJ1-5; possible D gene TRBD1, 6 bases. The germline V gene encodes CDR1 MGHRA and CDR2 YSYEKL. Trimming pared 2 bases from V and 6 bases from J, leaving 14 bases between. The CDR3 runs 15 residues.